This T cell receptor (beta chain) was observed in a study of CD8 T cells in Susac syndrome (dated by TCRdb to the late 2010s). Regarding the study in general: Repertoire sequencing was used to test whether CD8+ T cell activation and differentiation in Susac syndrome was antigen driven. Beyond this particular receptor, the publication reports: The number of individuals in the TCR sequencing and HLA analysis was recognized as being relatively small.

About this clonotype itself: The antigen it binds to is not known. Per-base quality was not reported, and no clone a single base away is much larger than it.

RNA was extracted with the RNeasy kit and roughly 0.45 to 1 ug was reverse transcribed using random hexamers. The immunoSEQ multiplex PCR assay, covering 54 Vbeta and 13 Jbeta segments, was used to amplify TCR beta CDR3 regions. PCR amplification bias was corrected using a synthetic template baseline for primer optimization and computational correction. The source study handled its data this way. Reads were annotated to V, D and J genes according to IMGT and were analyzed with immunoSEQ Analyzer, with only productive sequences retained. Clonality was computed as one minus Shannon entropy normalized by log2 of the number of productive unique sequences. Public and private clones were assessed among the 100 most prevalent clones of each patient and control. Clones were defined as Susac-specific if absent from the healthy and MS cohorts, from 1052 published viral clones and from other ImmuneACCESS disease sequences. The raw public reads went through TCRdb reprocessing: fastp at Q25, MiXCR clone calling, in-frame beta chains kept. Here each entry gathers all rows of one CDR3 protein and keeps the most common genes and DNA. The V and J calls, along with clone size, are taken from TCRdb and not from the paper's own processing. For this sample there are 300,000 or so distinct CDR3 sequences; around 90% appear just once. Roughly 0.07% of the sample rests with the top ten.

Peripheral blood CD8+ and CD4+ T cells from healthy donors, Susac syndrome patients and multiple sclerosis patients were profiled using high-throughput TCR beta sequencing. Treatment-naive patients with stable or active relapsing-remitting disease fulfilling revised McDonald criteria were used as multiple sclerosis controls. Bulk CD8+ and CD4+ T cells were purified magnetically by negative isolation, whereas CD8+ TEMRA cells were enriched by FACS. Blood was drawn into EDTA tubes, processed within 24 hours, and PBMCs were isolated by density gradient centrifugation. PBMCs intended for TCR sequencing were cryopreserved in liquid nitrogen and were subsequently thawed in a 37 degrees C water bath. A purity of at least 90% was achieved for sorted or isolated CD4+, CD8+ and CD8+ TEMRA cells. This clonotype was obtained from a human donor with multiple sclerosis. Sequencing was carried out using CD4+ T cells from PBMCs.

The base sequence is TGTGCCAGCTCACCATATTCGAGCGGGAGGGCGTACAATGAGCAGTTCTTC. Protein translation: CASSPYSSGRAYNEQFF. The chain is assembled from TRBV18 and TRBJ2-1, with 10 junctional bases fitting TRBD2. As encoded in the germline V gene, CDR1 is KGHSH while CDR2 is LQKENI. V is trimmed back by 2 bases and J by 4 bases, and the junction contains 8 bases that no gene match accounts for. The CDR3 spans 17 residues, from the cysteine through the phenylalanine. Just CDR3 DNA is preserved here, 51 bases in frame from base 1. The CDR3, completed at both ends by the reference TRBV18 and TRBJ2-1 genes, gives the full variable domain NAGVMQNPRHLVRRRGQEARLRCSPMKGHSHVYWYRQLPEEGLKFMVYLQKENIIDESGMPKERFSAEFPKEGPSILRIQQVVRGDSAAYFCASSPYSSGRAYNEQFFGPGTRLTVL.